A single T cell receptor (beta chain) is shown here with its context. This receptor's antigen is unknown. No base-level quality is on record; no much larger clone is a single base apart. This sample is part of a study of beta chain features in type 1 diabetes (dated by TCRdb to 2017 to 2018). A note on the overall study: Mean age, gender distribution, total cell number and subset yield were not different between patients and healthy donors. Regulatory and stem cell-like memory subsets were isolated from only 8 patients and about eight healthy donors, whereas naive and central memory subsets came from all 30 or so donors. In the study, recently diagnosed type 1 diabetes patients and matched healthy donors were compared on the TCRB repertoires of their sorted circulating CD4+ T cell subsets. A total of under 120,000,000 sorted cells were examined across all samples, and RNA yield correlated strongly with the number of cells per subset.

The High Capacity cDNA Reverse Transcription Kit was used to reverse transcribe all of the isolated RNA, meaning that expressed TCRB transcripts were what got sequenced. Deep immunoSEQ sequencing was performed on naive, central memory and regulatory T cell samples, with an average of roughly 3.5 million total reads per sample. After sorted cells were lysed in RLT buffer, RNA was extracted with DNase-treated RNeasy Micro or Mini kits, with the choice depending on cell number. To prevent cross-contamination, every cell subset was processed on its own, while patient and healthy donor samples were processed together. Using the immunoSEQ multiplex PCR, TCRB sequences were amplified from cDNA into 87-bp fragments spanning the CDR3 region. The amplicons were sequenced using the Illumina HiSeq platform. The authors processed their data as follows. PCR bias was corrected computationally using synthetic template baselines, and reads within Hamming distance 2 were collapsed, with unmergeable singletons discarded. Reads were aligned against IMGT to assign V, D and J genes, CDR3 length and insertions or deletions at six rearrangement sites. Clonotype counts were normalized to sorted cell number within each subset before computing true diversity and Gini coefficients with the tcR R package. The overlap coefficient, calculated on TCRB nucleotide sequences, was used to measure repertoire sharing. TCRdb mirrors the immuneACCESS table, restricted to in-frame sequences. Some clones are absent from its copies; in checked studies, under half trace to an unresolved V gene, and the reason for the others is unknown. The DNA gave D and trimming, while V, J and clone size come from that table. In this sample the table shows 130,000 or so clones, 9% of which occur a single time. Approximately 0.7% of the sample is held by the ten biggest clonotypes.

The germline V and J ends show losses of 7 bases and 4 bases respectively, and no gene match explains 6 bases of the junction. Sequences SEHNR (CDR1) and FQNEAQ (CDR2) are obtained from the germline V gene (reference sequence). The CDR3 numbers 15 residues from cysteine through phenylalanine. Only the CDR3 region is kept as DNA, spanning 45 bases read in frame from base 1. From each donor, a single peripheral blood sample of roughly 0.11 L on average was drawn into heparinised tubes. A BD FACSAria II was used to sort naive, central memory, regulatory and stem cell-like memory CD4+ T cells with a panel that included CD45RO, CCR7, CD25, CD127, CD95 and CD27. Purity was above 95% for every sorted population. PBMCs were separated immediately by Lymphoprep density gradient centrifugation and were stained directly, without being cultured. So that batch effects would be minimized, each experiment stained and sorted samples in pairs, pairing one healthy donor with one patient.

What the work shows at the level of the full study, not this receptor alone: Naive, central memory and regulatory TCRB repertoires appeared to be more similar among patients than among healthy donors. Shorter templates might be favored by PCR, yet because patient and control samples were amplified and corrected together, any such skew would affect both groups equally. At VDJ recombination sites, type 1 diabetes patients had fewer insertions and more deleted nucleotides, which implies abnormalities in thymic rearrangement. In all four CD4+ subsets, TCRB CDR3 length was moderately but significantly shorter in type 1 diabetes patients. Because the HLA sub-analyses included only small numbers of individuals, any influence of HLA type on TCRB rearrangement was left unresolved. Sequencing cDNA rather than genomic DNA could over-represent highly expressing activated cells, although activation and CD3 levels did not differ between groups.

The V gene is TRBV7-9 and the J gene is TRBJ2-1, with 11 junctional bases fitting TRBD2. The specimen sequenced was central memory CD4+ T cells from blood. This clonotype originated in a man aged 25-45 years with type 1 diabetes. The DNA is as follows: TGTGCCAGCAACCCAGGGACTAGCGGATACAATGAGCAGTTCTTC. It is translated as CASNPGTSGYNEQFF.